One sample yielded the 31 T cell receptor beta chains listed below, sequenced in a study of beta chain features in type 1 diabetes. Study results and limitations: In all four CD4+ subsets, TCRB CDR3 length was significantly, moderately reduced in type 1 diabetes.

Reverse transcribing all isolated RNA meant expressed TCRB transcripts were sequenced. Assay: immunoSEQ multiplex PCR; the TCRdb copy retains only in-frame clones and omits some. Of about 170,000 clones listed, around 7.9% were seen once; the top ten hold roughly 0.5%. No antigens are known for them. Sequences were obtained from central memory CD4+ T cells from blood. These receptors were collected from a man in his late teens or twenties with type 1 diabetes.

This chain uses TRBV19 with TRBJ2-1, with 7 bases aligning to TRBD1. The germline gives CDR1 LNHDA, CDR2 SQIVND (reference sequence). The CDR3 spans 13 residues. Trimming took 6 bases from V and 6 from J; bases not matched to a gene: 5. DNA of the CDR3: TGTGCCAGTAGGGAACAGGGGTCCAATGAGCAGTTCTTC. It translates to CASREQGSNEQFF.

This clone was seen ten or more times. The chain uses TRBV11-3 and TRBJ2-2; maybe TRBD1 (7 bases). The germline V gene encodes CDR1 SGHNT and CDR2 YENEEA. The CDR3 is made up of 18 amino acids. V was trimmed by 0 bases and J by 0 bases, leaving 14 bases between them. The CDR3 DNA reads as TGTGCCAGCAGCTTAGACCAAGGAGGGACAGCGAACACCGGGGAGCTGTTTTTT. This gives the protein CASSLDQGGTANTGELFF.

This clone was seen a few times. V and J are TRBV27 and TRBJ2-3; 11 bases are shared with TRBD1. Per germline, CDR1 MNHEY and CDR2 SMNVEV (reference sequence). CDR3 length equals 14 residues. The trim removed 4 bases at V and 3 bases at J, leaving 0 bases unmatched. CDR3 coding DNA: TGTGCCAGCAGTTGGGACAGGGGGACAGATACGCAGTATTTT. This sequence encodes CASSWDRGTDTQYF.

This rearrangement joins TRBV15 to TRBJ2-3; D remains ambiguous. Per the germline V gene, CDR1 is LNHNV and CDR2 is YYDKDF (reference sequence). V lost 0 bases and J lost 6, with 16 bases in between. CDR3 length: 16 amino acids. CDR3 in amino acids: CATSRDQLNSFDTQYF. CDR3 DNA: TGTGCCACCAGCAGAGATCAGTTAAATTCATTCGATACGCAGTATTTT.

In nucleotides, the CDR3 is TGTGCCAGTAGTATCGACTACCGGTGGGCATATGGCTACACCTTC. This codes for CASSIDYRWAYGYTF. The chain has TRBV19 and TRBJ1-2; the D is unclear. V dropped 3 bases and J dropped 5 bases, with 16 bases sitting between them. The CDR3 sequence is 15 residues long. In germline, CDR1 is LNHDA, CDR2 SQIVND (reference sequence).

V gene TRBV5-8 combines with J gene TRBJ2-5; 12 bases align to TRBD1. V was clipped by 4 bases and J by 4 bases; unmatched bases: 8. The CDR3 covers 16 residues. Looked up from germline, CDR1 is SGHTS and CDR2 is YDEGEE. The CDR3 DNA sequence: TGTGCCAGCAGCGAAGAGGGACAGGGGGCAGGAGAGACCCAGTACTTC. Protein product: CASSEEGQGAGETQYF.

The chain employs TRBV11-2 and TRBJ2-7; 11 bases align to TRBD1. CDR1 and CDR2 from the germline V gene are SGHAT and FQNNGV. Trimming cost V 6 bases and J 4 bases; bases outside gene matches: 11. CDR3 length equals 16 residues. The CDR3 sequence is CASSAIWTGGAYEQYF. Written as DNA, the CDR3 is TGTGCCAGCAGTGCGATATGGACAGGGGGCGCGTACGAGCAGTACTTC.

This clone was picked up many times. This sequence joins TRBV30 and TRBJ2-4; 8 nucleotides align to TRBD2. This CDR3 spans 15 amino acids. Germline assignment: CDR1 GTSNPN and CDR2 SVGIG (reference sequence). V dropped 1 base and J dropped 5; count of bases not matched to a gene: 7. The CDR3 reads CAWSAPGGGQNIQYF. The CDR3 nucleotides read TGTGCCTGGAGTGCCCCGGGGGGGGGTCAAAACATTCAGTACTTC.

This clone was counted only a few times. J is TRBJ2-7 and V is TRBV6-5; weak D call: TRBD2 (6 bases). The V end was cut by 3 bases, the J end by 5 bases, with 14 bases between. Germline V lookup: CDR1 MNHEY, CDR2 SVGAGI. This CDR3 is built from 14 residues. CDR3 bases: TGTGCCAGCAGTTATCGGGGGAAGACCGACGAGCAGTACTTC. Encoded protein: CASSYRGKTDEQYF.

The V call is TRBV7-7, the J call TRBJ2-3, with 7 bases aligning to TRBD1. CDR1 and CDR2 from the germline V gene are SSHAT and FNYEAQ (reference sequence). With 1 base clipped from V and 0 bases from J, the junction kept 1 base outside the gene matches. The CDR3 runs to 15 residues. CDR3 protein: CASSLGDSSTDTQYF. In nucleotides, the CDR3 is TGTGCCAGCAGCTTAGGGGACAGTAGCACAGATACGCAGTATTTT.

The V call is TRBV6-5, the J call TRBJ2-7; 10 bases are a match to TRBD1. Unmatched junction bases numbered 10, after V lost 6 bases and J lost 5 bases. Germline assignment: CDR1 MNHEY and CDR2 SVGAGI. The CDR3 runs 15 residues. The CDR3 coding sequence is TGTGCCAGCAGCTCGAAAGACAGGGGGCTAAACGAGCAGTACTTC. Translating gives CASSSKDRGLNEQYF.

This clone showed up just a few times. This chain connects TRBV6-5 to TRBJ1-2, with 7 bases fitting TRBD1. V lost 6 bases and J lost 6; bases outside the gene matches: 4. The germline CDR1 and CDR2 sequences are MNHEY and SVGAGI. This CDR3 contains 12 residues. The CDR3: CASRTGIDGYTF. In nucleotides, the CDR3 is TGTGCCAGCAGGACAGGGATCGATGGCTACACCTTC.

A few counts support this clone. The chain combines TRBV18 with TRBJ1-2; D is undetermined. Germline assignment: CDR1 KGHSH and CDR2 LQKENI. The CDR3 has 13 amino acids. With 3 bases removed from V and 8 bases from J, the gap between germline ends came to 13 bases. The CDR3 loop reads CASSPANLGGYTF. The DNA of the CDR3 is TGTGCCAGCTCACCGGCGAACCTAGGCGGCTACACCTTC.

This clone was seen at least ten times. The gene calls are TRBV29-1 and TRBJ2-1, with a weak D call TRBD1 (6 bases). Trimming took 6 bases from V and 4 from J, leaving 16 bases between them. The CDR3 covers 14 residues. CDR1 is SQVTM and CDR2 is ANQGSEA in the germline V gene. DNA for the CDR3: TGCAGCGTCGTTCCCTGGACAGATTACAATGAGCAGTTCTTC. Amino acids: CSVVPWTDYNEQFF.

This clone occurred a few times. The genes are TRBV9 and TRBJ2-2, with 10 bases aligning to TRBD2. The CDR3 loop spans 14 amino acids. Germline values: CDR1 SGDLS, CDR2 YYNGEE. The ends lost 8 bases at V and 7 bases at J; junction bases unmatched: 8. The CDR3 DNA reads TGTGCCAGTACTAGCGGGGAAGCGGACGGGGAGCTGTTTTTT. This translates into CASTSGEADGELFF.

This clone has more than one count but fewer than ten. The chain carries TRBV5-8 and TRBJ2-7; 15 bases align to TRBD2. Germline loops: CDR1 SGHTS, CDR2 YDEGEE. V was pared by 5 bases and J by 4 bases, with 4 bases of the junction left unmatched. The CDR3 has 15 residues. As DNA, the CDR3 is TGTGCCAGCAGGCCCGGGACTAGCGGGAGGTACGAGCAGTACTTC. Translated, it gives CASRPGTSGRYEQYF. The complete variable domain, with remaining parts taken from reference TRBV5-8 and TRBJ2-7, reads EAGVTQSPTHLIKTRGQQATLRCSPISGHTSVYWYQQALGLGLQFLLWYDEGEERNRGNFPPRFSGRQFPNYSSELNVNALELEDSALYLCASRPGTSGRYEQYFGPGTRLTVT.

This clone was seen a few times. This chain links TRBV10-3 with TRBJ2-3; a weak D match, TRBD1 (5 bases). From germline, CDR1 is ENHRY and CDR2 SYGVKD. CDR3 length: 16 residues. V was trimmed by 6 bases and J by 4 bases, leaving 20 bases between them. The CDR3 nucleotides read TGTGCCATCAGCGGAAGGGGCCCGCCCAACCCAGATACGCAGTATTTT. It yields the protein CAISGRGPPNPDTQYF.

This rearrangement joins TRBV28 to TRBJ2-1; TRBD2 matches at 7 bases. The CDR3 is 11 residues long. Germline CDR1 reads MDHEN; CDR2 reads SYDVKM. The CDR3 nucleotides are TGTGTCGTCGCCTTGCGGGAGGAGCAGTTCTTC. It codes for CVVALREEQFF.

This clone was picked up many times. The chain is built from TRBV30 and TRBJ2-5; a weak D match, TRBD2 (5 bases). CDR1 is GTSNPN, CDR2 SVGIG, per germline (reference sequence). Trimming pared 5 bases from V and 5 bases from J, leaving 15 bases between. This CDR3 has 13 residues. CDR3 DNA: TGTGCCTGGGGTAGACTACCTTGGGAGACCCAGTACTTC. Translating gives CAWGRLPWETQYF.

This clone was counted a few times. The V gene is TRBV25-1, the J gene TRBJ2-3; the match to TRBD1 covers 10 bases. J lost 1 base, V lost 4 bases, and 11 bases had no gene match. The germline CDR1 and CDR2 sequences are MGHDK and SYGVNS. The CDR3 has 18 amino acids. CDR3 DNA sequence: TGTGCCAGCAGTGGGGACAGGGGCGGGGGCGGGGGCACAGATACGCAGTATTTT. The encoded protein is CASSGDRGGGGGTDTQYF.

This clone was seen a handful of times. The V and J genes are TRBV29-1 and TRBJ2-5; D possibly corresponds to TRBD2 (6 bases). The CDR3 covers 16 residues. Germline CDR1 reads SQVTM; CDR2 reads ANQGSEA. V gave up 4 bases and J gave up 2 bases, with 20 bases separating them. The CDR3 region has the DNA TGCAGCGTTGTTCTAGTATCGGGACTGTCTCAAGAGACCCAGTACTTC. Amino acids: CSVVLVSGLSQETQYF. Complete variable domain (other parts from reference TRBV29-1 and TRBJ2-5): SAVISQKPSRDICQRGTSLTIQCQVDSQVTMMFWYRQQPGQSLTLIATANQGSEATYESGFVIDKFPISRPNLTFSTLTVSNMSPEDSSIYLCSVVLVSGLSQETQYFGPGTRLLVL.

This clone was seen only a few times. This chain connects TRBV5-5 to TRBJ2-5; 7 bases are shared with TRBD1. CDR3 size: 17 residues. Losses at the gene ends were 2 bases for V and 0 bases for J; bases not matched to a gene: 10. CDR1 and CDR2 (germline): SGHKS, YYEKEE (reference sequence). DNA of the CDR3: TGTGCCAGCAGCTTACCCCCGACAGGGCGTTACCAAGAGACCCAGTACTTC. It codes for CASSLPPTGRYQETQYF.

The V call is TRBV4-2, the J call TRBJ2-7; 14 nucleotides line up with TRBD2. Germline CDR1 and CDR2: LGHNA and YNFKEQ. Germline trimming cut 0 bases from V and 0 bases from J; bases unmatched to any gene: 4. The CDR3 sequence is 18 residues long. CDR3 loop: CASSQETSGRAVSYEQYF. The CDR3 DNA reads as TGTGCCAGCAGCCAAGAGACTAGCGGGAGGGCCGTCTCCTACGAGCAGTACTTC.

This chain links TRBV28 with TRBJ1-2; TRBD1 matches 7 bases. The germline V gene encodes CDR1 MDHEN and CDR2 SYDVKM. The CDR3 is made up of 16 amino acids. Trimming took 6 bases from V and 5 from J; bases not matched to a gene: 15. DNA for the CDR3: TGTGCCAGCAGCGAGACAGGGTTGGAGGAAAGATATGGCTACACCTTC. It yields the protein CASSETGLEERYGYTF.

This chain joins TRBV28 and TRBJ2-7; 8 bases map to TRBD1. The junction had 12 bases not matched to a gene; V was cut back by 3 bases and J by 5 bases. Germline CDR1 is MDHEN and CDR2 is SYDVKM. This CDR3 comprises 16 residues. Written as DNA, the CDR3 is TGTGCCAGCAGTTTCGGTACAGGGGGAAAGGCCCACGAGCAGTACTTC. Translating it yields CASSFGTGGKAHEQYF.

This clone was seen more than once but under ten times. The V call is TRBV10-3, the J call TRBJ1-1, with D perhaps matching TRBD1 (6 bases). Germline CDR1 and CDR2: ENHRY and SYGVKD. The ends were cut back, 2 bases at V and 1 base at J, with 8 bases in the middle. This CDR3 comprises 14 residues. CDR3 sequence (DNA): TGTGCCATCAGTGAGGGCAGGGGGAACACTGAAGCTTTCTTT. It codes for CAISEGRGNTEAFF.

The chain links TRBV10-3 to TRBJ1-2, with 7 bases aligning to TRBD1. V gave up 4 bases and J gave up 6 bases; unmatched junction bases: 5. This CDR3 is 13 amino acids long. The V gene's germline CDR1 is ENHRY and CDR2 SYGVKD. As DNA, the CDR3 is TGTGCCATCAGTGTAACTGACAGGGATGGCTACACCTTC. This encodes CAISVTDRDGYTF.

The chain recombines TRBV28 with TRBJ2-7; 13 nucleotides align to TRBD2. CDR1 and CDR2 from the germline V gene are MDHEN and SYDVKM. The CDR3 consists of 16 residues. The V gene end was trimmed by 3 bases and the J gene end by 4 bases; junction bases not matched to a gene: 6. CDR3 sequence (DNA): TGTGCCAGCAGTTTCCCAACTAGCGGGAGGGTATACGAGCAGTACTTC. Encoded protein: CASSFPTSGRVYEQYF.

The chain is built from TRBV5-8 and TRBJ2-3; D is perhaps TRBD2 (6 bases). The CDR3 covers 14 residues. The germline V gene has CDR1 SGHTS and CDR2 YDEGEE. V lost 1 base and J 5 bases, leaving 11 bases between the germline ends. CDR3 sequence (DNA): TGTGCCAGCAGCTTGACGGGAGTAGGAGATACGCAGTATTTT. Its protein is CASSLTGVGDTQYF.

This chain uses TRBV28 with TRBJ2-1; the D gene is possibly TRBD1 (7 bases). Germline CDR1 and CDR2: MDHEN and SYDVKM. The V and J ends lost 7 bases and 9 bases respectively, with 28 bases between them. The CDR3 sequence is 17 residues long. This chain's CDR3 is CASTLPRDSRAGSEQFF. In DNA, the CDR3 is TGTGCCAGCACCCTTCCCCGGGACAGCCGGGCCGGGAGTGAGCAGTTCTTC. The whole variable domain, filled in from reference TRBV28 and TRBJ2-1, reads DVKVTQSSRYLVKRTGEKVFLECVQDMDHENMFWYRQDPGLGLRLIYFSYDVKMKEKGDIPEGYSVSREKKERFSLILESASTNQTSMYLCASTLPRDSRAGSEQFFGPGTRLTVL.

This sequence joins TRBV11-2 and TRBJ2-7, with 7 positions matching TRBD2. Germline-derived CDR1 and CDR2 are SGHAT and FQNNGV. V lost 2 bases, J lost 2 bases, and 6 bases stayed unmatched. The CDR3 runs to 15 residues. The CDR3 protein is CASSLSGTVAYEQYF. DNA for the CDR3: TGTGCCAGCAGCTTAAGCGGGACGGTTGCCTACGAGCAGTACTTC.